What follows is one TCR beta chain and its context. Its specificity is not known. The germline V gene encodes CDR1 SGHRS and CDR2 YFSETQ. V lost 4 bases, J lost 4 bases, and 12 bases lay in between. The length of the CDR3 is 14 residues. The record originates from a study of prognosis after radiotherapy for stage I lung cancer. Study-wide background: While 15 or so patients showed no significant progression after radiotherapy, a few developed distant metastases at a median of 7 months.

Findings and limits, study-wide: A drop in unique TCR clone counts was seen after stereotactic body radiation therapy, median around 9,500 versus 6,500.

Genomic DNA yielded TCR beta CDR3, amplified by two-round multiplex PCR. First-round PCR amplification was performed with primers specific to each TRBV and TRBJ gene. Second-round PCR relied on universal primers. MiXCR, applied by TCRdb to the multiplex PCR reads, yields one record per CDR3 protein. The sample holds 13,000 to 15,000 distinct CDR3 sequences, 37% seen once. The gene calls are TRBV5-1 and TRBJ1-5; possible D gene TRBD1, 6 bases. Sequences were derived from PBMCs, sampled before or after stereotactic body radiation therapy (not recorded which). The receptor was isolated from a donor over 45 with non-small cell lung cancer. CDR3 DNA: TGCGCCAGCAGCCCTAGAGGGGGAAATCAGCCCCAGCATTTT. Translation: CASSPRGGNQPQHF.